Listed below are T cell receptor beta chains from one sample, sequenced in a study of T cell responses to AZD1222 COVID-19 vaccine. Using immunoSEQ multiplex PCR, the repertoire was profiled, and TCRdb retains in-frame clones only, with some absent. The sample lists 100,000 to 150,000 clones; more than 80% were seen once. The sample consisted of peripheral blood, taken on day 0 of AZD1222 vaccination. These receptors were collected from an adult in good health. Both conserved end residues are part of each CDR3. The D gene is left open where the match is weak. Clone size is shown for a subset of rows, as once, few, many or a class of expanded clone.

abundance	d_gene	v_gene	j_gene	CDR3nt	CDR3aa
-	-	TRBV27	TRBJ1-5	TGTGCCACTCGAACGTTGGGGGCGGATCAGCCCCAGCATTTT	CATRTLGADQPQHF
-	TRBD2	TRBV5-4	TRBJ2-3	TGTGCCAGCAGCGGTGATAGCGGGAGGTTTGATACGCAGTATTTT	CASSGDSGRFDTQYF
-	-	TRBV7-6	TRBJ2-1	TGTGCCAGCAGCTTGGTGTCGGCCGTTTCTAGGGAGCAGTTCTTC	CASSLVSAVSREQFF
-	TRBD1	TRBV20-1	TRBJ1-3	TGCAGTGCTAGTCGCCAGGGGGTCGGACGAAACACCATATATTTT	CSASRQGVGRNTIYF
-	-	TRBV12-2	TRBJ1-5	TGTGCAAGTCGCTTCGCACAAAGTGGGAGCAATCAGCCCCAGCATTTT	CASRFAQSGSNQPQHF
-	TRBD1	TRBV24-1	TRBJ1-4	TGTGCCACCAGTCTTGGGACAGGGGGCCGGCGCACTAATGAAAAACTGTTTTTT	CATSLGTGGRRTNEKLFF
few	TRBD1	TRBV20-1	TRBJ1-5	TGCAGTGCTAGTACAGGGGAGAATCAGCCCCAGCATTTT	CSASTGENQPQHF
-	TRBD2	TRBV6-5	TRBJ2-1	TGTGCCAGCAGCACTGGACTAGCGGGAGATAATGAGCAGTTCTTC	CASSTGLAGDNEQFF
-	-	TRBV7-2	TRBJ1-3	TGTGCCAGCAGCTTAGCAACGCCGGGCGGTTGGGGCTCTGGAAACACCATATATTTT	CASSLATPGGWGSGNTIYF
many	-	TRBV19	TRBJ1-2	TGTGCCAGTAGTATAACAGGGAGGTTTAACTATGGCTACACCTTC	CASSITGRFNYGYTF
-	-	TRBV28	TRBJ1-1	TGTGCCAGCACGGTAGGGAACACTGAAGCTTTCTTT	CASTVGNTEAFF
-	-	TRBV29-1	TRBJ2-1	TGCAGCGTTGAGCTCAATGAGCAGTTCTTC	CSVELNEQFF
-	-	TRBV5-1	TRBJ1-4	TGCGCCAGCAGCCCCGACCGGCTGGGTGAAAAACTGTTTTTT	CASSPDRLGEKLFF
-	-	TRBV7-3	TRBJ2-2	TGTGCCAGCAGGGGCGGGGTCAACACCGGGGAGCTGTTTTTT	CASRGGVNTGELFF
-	-	TRBV9	TRBJ1-1	TGTGCCAGCAGCCCTTACGTTGGGGGCACCACTGAAGCTTTCTTT	CASSPYVGGTTEAFF
-	-	TRBV19	TRBJ1-4	TGTGCCAGTAGTATTATCACAGCATACAGTGAAAAACTGTTTTTT	CASSIITAYSEKLFF
-	-	TRBV15	TRBJ2-1	TGTGCCACCAGCAGAGCCGTGAATGAGCAGTTCTTC	CATSRAVNEQFF
-	-	TRBV5-5	TRBJ1-1	TGTGCCAGCAGCCGTGGGAGGAACACTGAAGCTTTCTTT	CASSRGRNTEAFF
-	-	TRBV11-2	TRBJ1-2	TGTGCCAGCAGCCCCTCGCGGCAGAATGGCTACACCTTC	CASSPSRQNGYTF
-	-	TRBV6-5	TRBJ2-7	TGTGCCAGCAGTTACTCGCTGAGGGGAAGTGGTTACGAGCAGTACTTC	CASSYSLRGSGYEQYF